This passage covers 32 T cell receptor beta chains from one sample sequenced in a study of T cells after yellow fever vaccination. TCRdb re-derived calls from the 5' RACE reads in MiXCR, one entry per CDR3 protein. Among fewer than 400,000 distinct CDR3 sequences listed, about 10% were seen once. The material was CD4+ T cells sorted from PBMCs, obtained 45 days after the yellow fever booster vaccination. These receptors all come from a man aged 18 to 30 who received the YFV17D yellow fever vaccine.

A few counts support this clonotype. V and J are TRBV10-3 and TRBJ1-2, with D tentatively TRBD1 (6 bases). The V and J ends lost 2 bases and 5 bases respectively, with 15 bases between them. From germline, CDR1 is ENHRY and CDR2 SYGVKD. There are 15 residues in the CDR3. CDR3 coding DNA: TGTGCCATCAGTGAGCCGTCGGGGGGCTCATATGGCTACACCTTC. Translated: CAISEPSGGSYGYTF.

This clonotype was picked up a small number of times. The rearrangement joins TRBV6-1 to TRBJ2-7; TRBD2 agrees at 9 bases. The CDR3 is 17 residues long. The germline V gene encodes CDR1 MNHNS and CDR2 SASEGT. Trimming at V came to 5 bases and at J to 3 bases, leaving 14 bases not matched to a gene. The CDR3 coding sequence is TGTGCCAGCAGTCTTGTCGCGGGAGGCGGGGGGGGCTACGAGCAGTACTTC. Translated, it gives CASSLVAGGGGGYEQYF.

This clonotype was seen a handful of times. This chain joins TRBV6-1 and TRBJ1-2; D gene unclear. CDR1 and CDR2 from the germline V gene are MNHNS and SASEGT. Trimming removed 8 bases from V and 4 bases from J, with 11 bases in between. The CDR3 length is 12 residues. Written as DNA, the CDR3 is TGTGCCAGCTCCAGCCCTTTCTATGGCTACACCTTC. The encoded protein is CASSSPFYGYTF.

This clonotype was seen a few times. The genes are TRBV5-4 and TRBJ2-2, with 8 bases fitting TRBD1. The CDR3 has 15 residues. J gave up 7 bases and V 0 bases, and 5 bases lay outside the gene matches. CDR1 and CDR2 from the germline V gene are SGHNT and YYREEE (reference sequence). The DNA of the CDR3 is TGTGCCAGCAGCTTGGGGGGACAGGACCTCGGGGAGCTGTTTTTT. Its translation: CASSLGGQDLGELFF. The full variable domain, with the rest looked up from reference TRBV5-4 and TRBJ2-2, is ETGVTQSPTHLIKTRGQQVTLRCSSQSGHNTVSWYQQALGQGPQFIFQYYREEENGRGNFPPRFSGLQFPNYSSELNVNALELDDSALYLCASSLGGQDLGELFFGEGSRLTVL.

The chain is built from TRBV6-2 or TRBV6-3 and TRBJ2-3, with 8 nucleotides matching TRBD2. V shed 0 bases and J 4 bases; nucleotides not matched to a gene: 6. Germline CDR1 and CDR2: MNHEY and SVGEGT. The length of the CDR3 is 16 residues. This CDR3 reads CASSYSGAGASDTQYF. In DNA form, the CDR3 reads TGTGCCAGCAGTTACTCGGGAGCGGGGGCCTCAGATACGCAGTATTTT.

V and J are TRBV6-6 and TRBJ2-6, with unresolved D. Germline V CDR1 and CDR2: MNHNY, SVGAGI (reference sequence). This CDR3 contains 14 residues. Trimming stripped 10 bases from V and 4 bases from J, with 14 bases between. The CDR3 protein is CATPGRSGANVLTF. The CDR3 DNA is TGTGCCACCCCCGGGCGGTCCGGGGCCAACGTCCTGACTTTC.

The chain employs TRBV5-4 and TRBJ1-1; weak D call: TRBD1 (6 bases). The germline V gene has CDR1 SGHNT and CDR2 YYREEE (reference sequence). There are 14 residues in the CDR3. The germline V and J ends were trimmed by 2 bases and 7 bases, with 15 bases remaining between them. The CDR3 loop reads CASSLDRWGSEAFF. CDR3 nucleotides: TGTGCCAGCAGCTTAGACAGGTGGGGGAGTGAAGCTTTCTTT.

The J gene is TRBJ1-5, the V gene TRBV20-1, with 7 bases matching TRBD1. The CDR3 has 16 amino acids. Germline CDR1 is DFQATT and CDR2 is SNEGSKA (reference sequence). Trimming took 3 bases from V and 4 from J; bases not matched to a gene: 12. The CDR3 reads CSARDPTGSGNQPQHF. CDR3 in DNA: TGCAGTGCTAGGGACCCGACAGGGTCCGGGAATCAGCCCCAGCATTTT.

The V call is TRBV4-2, the J call TRBJ2-7; 9 bases align to TRBD2. CDR1 and CDR2 (germline): LGHNA, YNFKEQ. Trimming cost V 0 bases and J 5 bases; bases outside gene matches: 5. The CDR3 is 15 residues long. The CDR3 DNA is TGTGCCAGCAGCCAAGAGCGGGGGGGCCTCAACGAGCAGTACTTC. Translating gives CASSQERGGLNEQYF.

The table lists this clonotype with a few counts. The chain is built from TRBV6-2 or TRBV6-3 and TRBJ1-5; D is perhaps TRBD1 (5 bases). The CDR3 runs to 14 residues. The V gene's germline CDR1 is MNHEY and CDR2 SVGEGT. Trimming removed 7 bases from V and 1 base from J, with 11 bases in between. The CDR3 region has the DNA TGTGCCAGCACACCGGGGGGGAGCAATCAGCCCCAGCATTTT. Amino acid sequence: CASTPGGSNQPQHF.

The chain employs TRBV24-1 and TRBJ2-1; the D gene could be TRBD1 or TRBD2 (5 bases each). Looked up from germline, CDR1 is KGHDR and CDR2 is SFDVKD. CDR3 size: 13 residues. Between the trimmed V and J ends, which lost 3 bases and 9 bases, there was a span of 11 bases. The CDR3 region is CATSDRWGSEQFF. CDR3 coding DNA: TGTGCCACCAGTGATAGGTGGGGGAGTGAGCAGTTCTTC.

This chain links TRBV4-3 with TRBJ1-3; D is unresolved. Trimming pared 0 bases from V and 0 bases from J, leaving 6 bases between. The CDR3 has 15 amino acids. Germline CDR1 and CDR2: LGHNA and YSLEER. CDR3 coding DNA: TGCGCCAGCAGCCAAGACACATTCTCTGGAAACACCATATATTTT. Protein: CASSQDTFSGNTIYF.

This clonotype was seen a handful of times. The chain is built from TRBV20-1 and TRBJ1-5; D uncertain. The V and J ends lost 0 bases and 0 bases respectively, with 24 bases between them. Germline V gene sequence: CDR1 DFQATT, CDR2 SNEGSKA (reference sequence). This CDR3 comprises 20 residues. Here the CDR3 DNA reads TGCAGTGCTAGAGATCAATATGCGAGGCAGAGCCAATATAGCAATCAGCCCCAGCATTTT. It translates to CSARDQYARQSQYSNQPQHF.

The chain couples TRBV5-4 to TRBJ2-3, with D possibly TRBD1 on 6 matching bases. CDR3 length: 18 amino acids. The germline gives CDR1 SGHNT, CDR2 YYREEE (reference sequence). The V and J ends lost 0 bases and 7 bases respectively, with 24 bases between them. This CDR3 is CASSLGGQRRGPTNTQYF. CDR3 DNA sequence: TGTGCCAGCAGCTTGGGTGGACAGCGAAGGGGACCGACAAATACGCAGTATTTT.

This chain links TRBV18 with TRBJ2-3; D may be TRBD1 (5 bases). Per the germline V gene, CDR1 is KGHSH and CDR2 is LQKENI. V lost 8 bases, J lost 2 bases, and 20 bases lay in between. This CDR3 contains 16 residues. CDR3 sequence reads: CASTPGMELNTDTQYF. The DNA of the CDR3 is TGTGCCAGCACCCCAGGGATGGAATTGAACACAGATACGCAGTATTTT.

This clonotype appeared a few times. The chain couples TRBV12-3 or TRBV12-4 to TRBJ2-5; D is uncertain. The V gene lost 2 bases and the J gene lost 4 bases, with 8 bases spanning the gap. The CDR3 has 13 residues. The CDR3 coding sequence is TGTGCCAGCAGTTTACCTGTATTAGAGACCCAGTACTTC. Its translation: CASSLPVLETQYF.

This sequence joins TRBV7-8 and TRBJ1-5, with D perhaps matching TRBD1 (5 bases). V dropped 5 bases and J dropped 4 bases, with 24 bases sitting between them. CDR1 is SGHVS, CDR2 FQNEAQ, per germline. The CDR3 sequence is 18 residues long. CDR3 protein: CASSRDPRGMEANQPQHF. Here the CDR3 DNA reads TGTGCCAGCAGCCGGGATCCGCGGGGGATGGAGGCGAATCAGCCCCAGCATTTT.

This clonotype occurred a few times. V gene TRBV7-2 combines with J gene TRBJ2-7, with no clear D. This CDR3 spans 12 amino acids. Trimming left V 5 bases short and J 6 bases short, with 11 bases between. Germline V gene data show CDR1 as SGHTA and CDR2 as FQGNSA. The CDR3: CASSPMLFEQYF. The CDR3 region has the DNA TGTGCCAGCAGCCCGATGCTCTTCGAGCAGTACTTC.

The chain couples TRBV20-1 to TRBJ2-7; perhaps TRBD2 as D (6 bases). With 5 bases removed from V and 5 bases from J, the gap between germline ends came to 16 bases. This CDR3 has 13 residues. Germline CDR1 reads DFQATT; CDR2 reads SNEGSKA (reference sequence). The CDR3 nucleotides are TGCAGTGCTCTACGAACAGGAGGGAACGAGCAGTACGTC. Translated, it gives CSALRTGGNEQYV.

This chain uses TRBV7-8 with TRBJ2-1; D possibly uses TRBD1 or TRBD2 (6 bases each). The CDR3 runs to 15 residues. Germline V lookup: CDR1 SGHVS, CDR2 FQNEAQ. Trimming took off 5 bases at V and 4 bases at J, with 15 bases between the two ends. The CDR3 loop is CASSRGQSNYNEQFF. In DNA, the CDR3 is TGTGCCAGCAGCCGGGGGCAGAGTAATTACAATGAGCAGTTCTTC. Looking up the rest from reference TRBV7-8 and TRBJ2-1 gives the full variable domain: GAGVSQSPRYKVAKRGQDVALRCDPISGHVSLFWYQQALGQGPEFLTYFQNEAQLDKSGLPSDRFFAERPEGSVSTLKIQRTQQEDSAVYLCASSRGQSNYNEQFFGPGTRLTVL.

The chain carries TRBV27 and TRBJ1-1; D call uncertain. With 3 bases removed from V and 3 bases from J, the gap between germline ends came to 17 bases. Per germline, CDR1 MNHEY and CDR2 SMNVEV (reference sequence). The CDR3 loop spans 16 amino acids. As DNA, the CDR3 is TGTGCCAGCAGTTTTTCCGGACGGAGACTGGACACTGAAGCTTTCTTT. Protein product: CASSFSGRRLDTEAFF.

This clonotype turned up a few times. The rearrangement joins TRBV18 to TRBJ2-1; 10 positions match TRBD2. V was clipped by 3 bases and J by 8 bases; unmatched bases: 4. CDR1 is KGHSH, CDR2 LQKENI, per germline. CDR3 length equals 14 residues. CDR3 sequence: CASSPPGTSDEQFF. The CDR3 nucleotides read TGTGCCAGCTCACCGCCCGGGACTAGCGATGAGCAGTTCTTC.

A few counts support this clonotype. The chain recombines TRBV24-1 with TRBJ2-3; D ambiguous. The CDR3 runs 13 residues. The V and J ends lost 3 bases and 4 bases respectively, with 7 bases between them. Per germline, CDR1 KGHDR and CDR2 SFDVKD. The CDR3, as DNA: TGTGCCACCAGTGATAGTTACGCAGATACGCAGTATTTT. Its translation: CATSDSYADTQYF.

This clonotype was recorded a few times. The chain recombines TRBV5-5 with TRBJ2-3; TRBD2 is a possible D gene (6 bases). Trimming removed 4 bases at V and 2 bases at J, with 17 bases between. CDR3 length: 16 residues. Germline-derived CDR1 and CDR2 are SGHKS and YYEKEE (reference sequence). CDR3 nucleotides: TGTGCCAGCAGCAGGGAAGCGGGCACGCTCACAGATACGCAGTATTTT. As protein: CASSREAGTLTDTQYF.

V is TRBV5-4 and J is TRBJ2-3; D is unclear. V was clipped by 0 bases and J by 2 bases, with 10 bases between them. The CDR3 is 15 residues long. Germline loops: CDR1 SGHNT, CDR2 YYREEE (reference sequence). The CDR3 loop reads CASSLGQINTDTQYF. Here the CDR3 DNA reads TGTGCCAGCAGCTTGGGGCAGATTAACACAGATACGCAGTATTTT.

This clonotype occurred many times. The chain joins TRBV20-1 to TRBJ1-1; D might be TRBD1 (6 bases). The germline gives CDR1 DFQATT, CDR2 SNEGSKA (reference sequence). The CDR3 is 14 amino acids. V was clipped by 4 bases and J by 1 base, with 13 bases between them. The CDR3 DNA sequence: TGCAGTGCTATTCCGGGACAAACGAACACTGAAGCTTTCTTT. Protein sequence: CSAIPGQTNTEAFF.

There are a few counts of this clonotype. V usage is TRBV5-6 and J usage is TRBJ2-3; 12 nucleotides align to TRBD2. V trimming: 3 bases; J trimming: 4 bases; junction bases outside the gene matches: 3. The CDR3 length is 15 residues. The germline CDR1 and CDR2 sequences are SGHDT and YYEEEE. The CDR3 DNA reads TGTGCCAGCAGCTCTAGCGGGGGGGCGGCAGATACGCAGTATTTT. Its translation: CASSSSGGAADTQYF.

This clonotype was found many times. The chain is built from TRBV5-4 and TRBJ2-3; 12 bases agree with TRBD2. V lost 4 bases, J lost 4 bases, and 13 bases stayed unmatched. The germline V gene has CDR1 SGHNT and CDR2 YYREEE (reference sequence). The CDR3 spans 18 residues. The DNA for the CDR3 is TGTGCCAGCAGCCTAGCTAGCGGGGGGGCGTTCGGGGCAGATACGCAGTATTTT. Protein sequence: CASSLASGGAFGADTQYF.

This clonotype occurred many times. The CDR3 coding sequence is TGTGCCCTGCTGGCGTCGGGGGCCTCCTACAATGAGCAGTTCTTC. Protein product: CALLASGASYNEQFF. V is TRBV28 and J is TRBJ2-1; the D call may be TRBD1 or TRBD2 (6 bases each). The V end lost 11 bases, the J end lost 0 bases, and 17 bases lay between the germline ends. The CDR3 is made up of 15 amino acids. Germline-derived CDR1 and CDR2 are MDHEN and SYDVKM.

This rearrangement joins TRBV11-2 to TRBJ2-3; 8 nucleotides agree with TRBD2. The V segment lost 3 bases and the J segment 3 bases; nucleotides outside the gene matches: 5. CDR3 length equals 15 residues. The germline gives CDR1 SGHAT, CDR2 FQNNGV. The CDR3 region is CASSFGLAYTDTQYF. CDR3 DNA: TGTGCCAGCAGCTTCGGACTAGCATATACAGATACGCAGTATTTT.

This clonotype was seen only a few times. The J gene is TRBJ2-3, the V gene TRBV4-3, with TRBD1 identical over 9 bases. This CDR3 has 16 amino acids. CDR1 is LGHNA, CDR2 YSLEER, per germline. V shed 0 bases, J shed 5 bases, and the junction held 6 bases outside the gene matches. The CDR3 DNA is TGCGCCAGCAGCCAAGAACCGGGACAGGGTCTAGATACGCAGTATTTT. Translating gives CASSQEPGQGLDTQYF.

CDR3 sequence (DNA): TGTGCCAGCAGCTTGGGGGGGCCCGCCAACTATGGCTACACCTTC. This gives the protein CASSLGGPANYGYTF. The chain joins TRBV5-4 to TRBJ1-2; the D gene is possibly TRBD1 (6 bases). V was pared by 0 bases and J by 2 bases, with 11 bases between. CDR3 length: 15 residues. Germline V gene lookup returns CDR1 SGHNT and CDR2 YYREEE (reference sequence).